The sequence of this T cell receptor beta chain was determined in a study of OX40 agonist ivuxolimab in advanced cancers. Across the study: Anti-PD-1, anti-PD-L1 or anti-CTLA-4 therapy given earlier was allowed, and around 40% had some.

Exclusion applied to patients with autoimmune disease history or systemic immunosuppression. Produced via immunoSEQ multiplex PCR; TCRdb's table is partial and in-frame only. Of approximately 74,000 clones listed, approximately 93% were seen once; the top ten hold roughly 0.27%. The germline V gene encodes CDR1 GTSNPN and CDR2 SVGIG (reference sequence). This CDR3 region has 12 residues. Trimming took off 0 bases at V and 3 bases at J, with 5 bases between the two ends. The chain uses TRBV30 and TRBJ1-2; D unresolved. The receptor comes from an adult with an advanced solid tumor such as melanoma, head and neck, liver or kidney cancer. The sample here was CD4+ or CD8+ T cells sorted from blood, taken in a trial of the OX40 agonist ivuxolimab. DNA of the CDR3: TGTGCCTGGAGTGTAATACACTATGGCTACACCTTC. This codes for CAWSVIHYGYTF.